This T cell receptor (beta chain) was recorded in a study of T cell changes during pregnancy in multiple sclerosis. Sequencing used immunoSEQ multiplex PCR; TCRdb keeps in-frame clones, though not all of them. This sample carries approximately 40,000 clones, about 91% of them seen once, and the ten largest clones take over 10%. This clonotype was obtained from a female donor with multiple sclerosis, enrolled in a pregnancy study. Sequencing was performed on CD8+ T cells from peripheral blood mononuclear cells, taken after pregnancy.

CDR3 loop: CSVTGTGRGWGETQYF. For the CDR3, the DNA is TGCAGCGTGACCGGGACAGGGAGGGGATGGGGGGAGACCCAGTACTTC. The gene calls are TRBV29-1 and TRBJ2-5, with TRBD1 matching 9 bases. Germline CDR1 and CDR2: SQVTM and ANQGSEA. The CDR3 has 16 residues. With V trimmed by 6 bases and J by 5 bases, 16 bases remained unmatched.